What follows is one TCR beta chain and its context. The antigen is undetermined. These data originate in a study of cytomegalovirus exposure and HLA in healthy donors. General observations from the study: According to the study, roughly 160 TCR beta chains were cytomegalovirus-associated. A classifier reportedly called cytomegalovirus status with high sensitivity and specificity. That first-cohort TCR clusters tended to co-occur in the roughly 120 validation repertoires was found in a later analysis.

Only in-frame clones appear in the TCRdb table, and some are missing; sequencing was by immunoSEQ multiplex PCR. The repertoire consists of over 200,000 clones, with about 92% occurring once and the leading ten covering just over 3%. Germline CDR1 LNHNV, CDR2 YYDKDF (reference sequence). The CDR3 is made up of 13 amino acids. V was pared by 0 bases and J by 1 base, with 3 bases between. What was sequenced was PBMCs. The sequence was obtained from a woman aged 25 to 39 in good health and CMV-seronegative. The chain recombines TRBV15 with TRBJ1-1; D is undetermined. For the CDR3, the DNA is TGTGCCACCAGCAGAGAGGGGAACACTGAAGCTTTCTTT. It codes for CATSREGNTEAFF.